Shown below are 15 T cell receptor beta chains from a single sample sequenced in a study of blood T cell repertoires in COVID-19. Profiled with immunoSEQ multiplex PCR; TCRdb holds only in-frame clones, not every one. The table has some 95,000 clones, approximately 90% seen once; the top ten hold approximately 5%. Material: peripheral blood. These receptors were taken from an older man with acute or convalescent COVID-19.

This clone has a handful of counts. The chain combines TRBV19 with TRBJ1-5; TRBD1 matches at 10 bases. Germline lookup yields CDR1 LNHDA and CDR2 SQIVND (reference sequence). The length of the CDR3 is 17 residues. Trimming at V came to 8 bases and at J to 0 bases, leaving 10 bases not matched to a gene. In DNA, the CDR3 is TGTGCCAGTTTACCGGGACAGGGGTTTCGTAGCAATCAGCCCCAGCATTTT. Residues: CASLPGQGFRSNQPQHF. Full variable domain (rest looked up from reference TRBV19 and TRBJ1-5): DGGITQSPKYLFRKEGQNVTLSCEQNLNHDAMYWYRQDPGQGLRLIYYSQIVNDFQKGDIAEGYSVSREKKESFPLTVTSAQKNPTAFYLCASLPGQGFRSNQPQHFGDGTRLSIL.

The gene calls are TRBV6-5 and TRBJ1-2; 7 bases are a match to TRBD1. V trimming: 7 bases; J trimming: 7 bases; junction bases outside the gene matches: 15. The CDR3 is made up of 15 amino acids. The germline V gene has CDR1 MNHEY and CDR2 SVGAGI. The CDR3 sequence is CASIPGRGRQSGYTF. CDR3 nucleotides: TGTGCCAGCATTCCCGGGAGGGGGCGTCAAAGTGGCTACACCTTC.

The DNA of the CDR3 is TGCGCCAGCAGCTTAACGATTAGCGGGGGTGGCACAGATACGCAGTATTTT. As protein: CASSLTISGGGTDTQYF. The chain employs TRBV5-1 and TRBJ2-3, with 9 bases that match TRBD2. The germline gives CDR1 SGHRS, CDR2 YFSETQ. This CDR3 spans 17 amino acids. J was trimmed by 1 base and V by 2 bases; bases with no gene match: 8.

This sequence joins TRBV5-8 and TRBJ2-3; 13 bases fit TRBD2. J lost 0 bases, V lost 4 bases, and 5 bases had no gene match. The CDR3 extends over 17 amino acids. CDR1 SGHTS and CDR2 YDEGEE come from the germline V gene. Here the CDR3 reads CASSPGLAGTSTDTQYF. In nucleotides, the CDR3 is TGTGCCAGCAGCCCGGGACTAGCGGGAACAAGCACAGATACGCAGTATTTT.

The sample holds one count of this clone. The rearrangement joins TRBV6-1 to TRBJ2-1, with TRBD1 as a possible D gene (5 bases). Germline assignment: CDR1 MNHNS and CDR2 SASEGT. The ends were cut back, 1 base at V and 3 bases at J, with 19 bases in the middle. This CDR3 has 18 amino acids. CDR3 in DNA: TGTGCCAGCAGTGAAGATCCCTCCAGGGCCGACCACTACAATGAGCAGTTCTTC. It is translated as CASSEDPSRADHYNEQFF.

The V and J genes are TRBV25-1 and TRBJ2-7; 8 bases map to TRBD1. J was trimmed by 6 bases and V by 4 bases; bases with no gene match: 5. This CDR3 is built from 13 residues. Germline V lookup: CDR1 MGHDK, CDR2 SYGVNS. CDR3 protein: CASSVQGVFEQYF. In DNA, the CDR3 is TGTGCCAGCAGTGTACAGGGGGTGTTCGAGCAGTACTTC.

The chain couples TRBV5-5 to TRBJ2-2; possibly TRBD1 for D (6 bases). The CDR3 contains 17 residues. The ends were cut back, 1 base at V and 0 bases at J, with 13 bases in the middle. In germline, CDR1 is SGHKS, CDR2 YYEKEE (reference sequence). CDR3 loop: CASSLYGGSTNTGELFF. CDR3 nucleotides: TGTGCCAGCAGCTTGTATGGGGGCTCAACGAACACCGGGGAGCTGTTTTTT.

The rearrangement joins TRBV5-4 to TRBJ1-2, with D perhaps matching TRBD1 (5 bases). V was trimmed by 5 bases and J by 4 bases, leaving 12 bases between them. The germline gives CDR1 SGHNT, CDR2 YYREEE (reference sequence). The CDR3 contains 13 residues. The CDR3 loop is CASRPPGVYGYTF. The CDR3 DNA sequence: TGTGCCAGCAGACCCCCGGGGGTCTATGGCTACACCTTC. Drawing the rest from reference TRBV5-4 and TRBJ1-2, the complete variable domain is ETGVTQSPTHLIKTRGQQVTLRCSSQSGHNTVSWYQQALGQGPQFIFQYYREEENGRGNFPPRFSGLQFPNYSSELNVNALELDDSALYLCASRPPGVYGYTFGSGTRLTVV.

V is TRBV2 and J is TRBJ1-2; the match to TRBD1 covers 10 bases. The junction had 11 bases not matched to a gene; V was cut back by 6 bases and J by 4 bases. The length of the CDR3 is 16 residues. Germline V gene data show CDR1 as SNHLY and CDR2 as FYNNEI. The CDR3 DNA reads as TGTGCCAGCAGCCAAGAGACAGGGGGCGTCTCCTATGGCTACACCTTC. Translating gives CASSQETGGVSYGYTF.

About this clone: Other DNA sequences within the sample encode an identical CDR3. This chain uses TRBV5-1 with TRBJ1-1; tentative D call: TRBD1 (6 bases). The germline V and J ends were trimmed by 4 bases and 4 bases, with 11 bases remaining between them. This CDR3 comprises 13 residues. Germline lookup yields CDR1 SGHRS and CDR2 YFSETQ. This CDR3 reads CASSPQGFTEAFF. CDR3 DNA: TGCGCCAGCAGCCCACAGGGCTTCACTGAAGCTTTCTTT. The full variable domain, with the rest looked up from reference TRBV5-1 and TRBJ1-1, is KAGVTQTPRYLIKTRGQQVTLSCSPISGHRSVSWYQQTPGQGLQFLFEYFSETQRNKGNFPGRFSGRQFSNSRSEMNVSTLELGDSALYLCASSPQGFTEAFFGQGTRLTVV.

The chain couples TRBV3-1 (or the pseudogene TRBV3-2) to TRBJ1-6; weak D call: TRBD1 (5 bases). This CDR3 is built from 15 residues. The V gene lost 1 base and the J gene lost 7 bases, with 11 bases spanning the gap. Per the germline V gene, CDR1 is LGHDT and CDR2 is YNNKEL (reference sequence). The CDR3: CASSQVSAGNSPLHF. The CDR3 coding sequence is TGTGCCAGCAGCCAAGTTAGTGCAGGGAATTCACCCCTCCACTTT.

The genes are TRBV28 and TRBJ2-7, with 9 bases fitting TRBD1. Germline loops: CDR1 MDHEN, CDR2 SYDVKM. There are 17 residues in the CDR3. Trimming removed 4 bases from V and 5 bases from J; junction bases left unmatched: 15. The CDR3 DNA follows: TGTGCCAGCAGTTCGGGACAGGGCTCAGCAGCCCTCCACGAGCAGTACTTC. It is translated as CASSSGQGSAALHEQYF.

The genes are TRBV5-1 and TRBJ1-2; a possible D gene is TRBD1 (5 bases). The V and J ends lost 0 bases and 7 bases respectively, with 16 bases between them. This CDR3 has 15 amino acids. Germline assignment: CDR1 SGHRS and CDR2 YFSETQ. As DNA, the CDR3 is TGCGCCAGCAGCTTGGCCCCTATGGAAGGGGTTGGCTACACCTTC. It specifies CASSLAPMEGVGYTF.

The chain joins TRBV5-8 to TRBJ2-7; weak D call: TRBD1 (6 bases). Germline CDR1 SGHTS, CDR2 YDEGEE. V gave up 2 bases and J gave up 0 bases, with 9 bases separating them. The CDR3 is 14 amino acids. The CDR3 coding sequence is TGTGCCAGCAGCTTCCTGGACAGCTCCTACGAGCAGTACGTC. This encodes CASSFLDSSYEQYV.

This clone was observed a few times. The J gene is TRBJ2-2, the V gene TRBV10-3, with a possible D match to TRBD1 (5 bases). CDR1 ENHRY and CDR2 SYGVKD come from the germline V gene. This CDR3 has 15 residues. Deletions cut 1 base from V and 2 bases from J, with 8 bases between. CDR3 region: CAISEWTTNTGELFF. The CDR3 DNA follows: TGTGCCATCAGTGAGTGGACAACAAACACCGGGGAGCTGTTTTTT.